The 17 T cell receptor beta chains in this list originate from one sample, sequenced in a study of blood T cells in healthy people across ages. Together with a sample-barcoded 5' primer, a J-beta primer mix was included in a second PCR lasting about 7 to 11 cycles. TCRdb ran MiXCR on the 5' RACE reads and lists one entry per CDR3 protein. The sample carries fewer than 900,000 distinct CDR3 sequences, around 36% recorded once. Material: blood. These receptors were obtained from a man between 18 and 35 years old in good health.

This chain connects TRBV20-1 to TRBJ1-1, with D perhaps matching TRBD1 (6 bases). The V end lost 6 bases, the J end lost 4 bases, and 12 bases lay between the germline ends. Looked up from germline, CDR1 is DFQATT and CDR2 is SNEGSKA (reference sequence). This CDR3 is 12 amino acids long. In DNA form, the CDR3 reads TGCAGTGCAAACAGGGTTACCACTGAAGCTTTCTTT. Encoded protein: CSANRVTTEAFF.

The chain links TRBV27 to TRBJ1-2; 7 bases fit TRBD1. The CDR3 is 15 amino acids. V lost 3 bases, J lost 5 bases, and 9 bases stayed unmatched. Germline V gene data show CDR1 as MNHEY and CDR2 as SMNVEV (reference sequence). CDR3 nucleotide sequence: TGTGCCAGCAGTTTGACAGGGATTATGGGATATGGCTACACCTTC. Translated, it gives CASSLTGIMGYGYTF.

In its sample, this clonotype was seen many times. The rearrangement links TRBV12-3 or TRBV12-4 to TRBJ2-1; no firm D call. V shed 0 bases and J shed 4 bases, with 4 bases lying between them. This CDR3 contains 13 residues. The CDR3 spells CASSLALYNEQFF. The DNA of the CDR3 is TGTGCCAGCAGTTTAGCCCTATACAATGAGCAGTTCTTC.

This clonotype appeared many times. The gene calls are TRBV5-1 and TRBJ2-1, with TRBD2 matching 9 bases. The CDR3 length is 15 residues. The germline V gene has CDR1 SGHRS and CDR2 YFSETQ. Trimming cost V 0 bases and J 10 bases; bases outside gene matches: 8. CDR3 DNA sequence: TGCGCCAGCAGCTTGGCTCTAGCGGGGACCTACGAGCAGTTCTTC. Amino acid sequence: CASSLALAGTYEQFF.

This clonotype was seen more than once but under ten times. V gene TRBV6-6 combines with J gene TRBJ2-5, with D unresolved. The J call is in doubt because the DNA end fits TRBJ2-7 better. The CDR3 runs 14 residues. Germline CDR1 reads MNHNY; CDR2 reads SVGAGI (reference sequence). Here the CDR3 reads CASSPSFRSYEQYF. The CDR3 region has the DNA TGTGCCAGCAGCCCCTCCTTCAGGAGCTACGAGCAGTACTTC.

The rearrangement links TRBV29-1 to TRBJ2-4, with 8 bases lining up with TRBD2. Germline CDR1 reads SQVTM; CDR2 reads ANQGSEA. V lost 6 bases, J lost 8 bases, and 9 bases stayed unmatched. CDR3 length: 13 amino acids. CDR3 DNA sequence: TGCAGCGTCCGGCGGGGGGCTGCGGACATTCAGTACTTC. Translated, it gives CSVRRGAADIQYF.

The rearrangement joins TRBV29-1 to TRBJ2-4, with D possibly matching TRBD2 (5 bases). The J call may be in error: the DNA end matches TRBJ2-7 better. Per germline, CDR1 SQVTM and CDR2 ANQGSEA. The CDR3 sequence is 13 residues long. CDR3 loop: CSALDWAAYEQYF. As DNA, the CDR3 is TGCAGCGCCTTGGACTGGGCCGCCTACGAGCAGTACTTC.

V is TRBV4-2 and J is TRBJ1-2, with D possibly TRBD1 on 5 matching bases. Trimming cost V 2 bases and J 8 bases, with 9 bases left between them. In germline, CDR1 is LGHNA, CDR2 YNFKEQ. The CDR3 is made up of 12 amino acids. The CDR3 loop reads CASSQKKGGYTF. CDR3 nucleotides: TGTGCCAGCAGCCAAAAAAAGGGGGGCTACACCTTC.

The chain uses TRBV12-3 or TRBV12-4 and TRBJ2-1; perhaps TRBD2 as D (5 bases). The CDR3 loop spans 14 amino acids. The V end was cut by 3 bases, the J end by 7 bases, with 13 bases between. The CDR3 sequence: CASSLGRGLNEQFF. The CDR3 DNA follows: TGTGCCAGCAGTTTGGGTCGAGGGTTGAATGAGCAGTTCTTC.

This clonotype occurred many times. This chain joins TRBV7-2 and TRBJ1-2; maybe TRBD1 (5 bases). Germline V lookup: CDR1 SGHTA, CDR2 FQGNSA. The CDR3 covers 14 residues. V was clipped by 6 bases and J by 3 bases, with 14 bases between them. For the CDR3, the DNA is TGTGCCAGCAGTCCCCCGGGGGGGTACTATGGCTACACCTTC. Its protein is CASSPPGGYYGYTF.

The gene calls are TRBV29-1 and TRBJ2-1, with D perhaps being TRBD1 or TRBD2 (5 bases each). This CDR3 comprises 14 residues. The germline CDR1 and CDR2 sequences are SQVTM and ANQGSEA. V was trimmed by 4 bases and J by 6 bases, leaving 16 bases between them. CDR3 in amino acids: CSVAGTLRVNEQFF. In nucleotides, the CDR3 is TGCAGCGTTGCGGGGACCCTCAGGGTCAATGAGCAGTTCTTC.

Only a few counts were recorded for this clonotype. The chain couples TRBV6-1 to TRBJ1-5; 7 nucleotides agree with TRBD1. The V and J ends lost 0 bases and 4 bases, in that order; junction bases with no gene match: 9. The germline V gene encodes CDR1 MNHNS and CDR2 SASEGT. There are 17 residues in the CDR3. The CDR3: CASSEAIIGGENQPQHF. CDR3 nucleotide sequence: TGTGCCAGCAGTGAAGCAATAATAGGGGGCGAGAATCAGCCCCAGCATTTT.

Concerning this clonotype: This may arise from a read error, as a much more abundant clone is one base away. J is TRBJ1-2 and V is TRBV5-1, with D maybe TRBD1 (5 bases). The CDR3 length is 14 residues. Trimming cost V 0 bases and J 3 bases, with 9 bases left between them. Germline assignment: CDR1 SGHRS and CDR2 YFSETQ. CDR3 residues: CASSLEGRYYGYTF. The CDR3, as DNA: TGCGCCAGCAGCTTGGAGGGACGGTACTATGGCTACACCTTC. The full variable domain, rest sourced from reference TRBV5-1 and TRBJ1-2, is KAGVTQTPRYLIKTRGQQVTLSCSPISGHRSVSWYQQTPGQGLQFLFEYFSETQRNKGNFPGRFSGRQFSNSRSEMNVSTLELGDSALYLCASSLEGRYYGYTFGSGTRLTVV.

The rearrangement joins TRBV18 to TRBJ1-1, with D unresolved. The CDR3 is 14 residues long. The germline V gene encodes CDR1 KGHSH and CDR2 LQKENI. Trimming cost V 5 bases and J 5 bases, with 15 bases left between them. The DNA of the CDR3 is TGTGCCAGCTCAACCTTGGGAGAAGGAACTGAAGCTTTCTTT. Translation: CASSTLGEGTEAFF. Full variable domain (rest looked up from reference TRBV18 and TRBJ1-1): NAGVMQNPRHLVRRRGQEARLRCSPMKGHSHVYWYRQLPEEGLKFMVYLQKENIIDESGMPKERFSAEFPKEGPSILRIQQVVRGDSAAYFCASSTLGEGTEAFFGQGTRLTVV.

The V call is TRBV12-3 or TRBV12-4, the J call TRBJ1-1; no clear D gene. V was cut by 8 bases and J by 8 bases, with 18 bases left in between. The CDR3 has 13 amino acids. The CDR3 DNA reads as TGTGCCAGCGCGATCCGGGTCCCACAAGAAGCTTTCTTT. Protein: CASAIRVPQEAFF.

V gene TRBV7-2 combines with J gene TRBJ1-5; TRBD1 might be the D (6 bases). The CDR3 is 15 residues long. In germline, CDR1 is SGHTA, CDR2 FQGNSA. Trimming removed 4 bases at V and 3 bases at J, with 13 bases between. DNA of the CDR3: TGTGCCAGCAGCTCGCAGGGGCCTCCCAATCAGCCCCAGCATTTT. Translating gives CASSSQGPPNQPQHF.

The gene calls are TRBV7-9 and TRBJ2-1, with 8 bases fitting TRBD1. The J call is uncertain, as TRBJ2-7 better fits the DNA end. This CDR3 spans 16 amino acids. Germline lookup yields CDR1 SEHNR and CDR2 FQNEAQ (reference sequence). The CDR3 DNA is TGTGCCAGCAGACCAAGTCCGGGACAGGACGCCAATGAGCAGTACTTC. Its protein product is CASRPSPGQDANEQYF.